This passage covers 29 T cell receptor beta chains from one sample sequenced in a study of preoperative IRX-2 immunotherapy in early breast cancer. Only in-frame clones appear in the TCRdb table, and some are missing; sequencing was by immunoSEQ multiplex PCR. The repertoire holds approximately 100,000 clones, 80% to 90% seen once, with under 2.5% in the top ten. Specified treatment: preoperative locoregional IRX-2 cytokine immunotherapy. The sample consisted of tumor tissue, taken after IRX-2 immunotherapy. The receptors shown here come from a human donor with breast cancer.

The J gene is TRBJ1-2, the V gene TRBV30, with D perhaps matching TRBD1 (5 bases). Germline V gives CDR1 GTSNPN, CDR2 SVGIG (reference sequence). Trimming took off 3 bases at V and 6 bases at J, with 11 bases between the two ends. The CDR3 sequence is 12 residues long. The CDR3 region is CAWSSRDNGYTF. The CDR3 region has the DNA TGTGCCTGGAGCAGCAGGGATAATGGCTACACCTTC.

This chain links TRBV28 with TRBJ1-3; TRBD1 agrees at 8 bases. The CDR3 loop spans 12 amino acids. Germline assignment: CDR1 MDHEN and CDR2 SYDVKM. The J segment lost 7 bases and the V segment lost 7 bases, leaving 3 bases of the junction unmatched. CDR3 amino acids: CASKGQENTIYF. DNA of the CDR3: TGTGCCAGCAAGGGACAGGAGAACACCATATATTTT.

The gene calls are TRBV5-1 and TRBJ1-6; 9 bases match TRBD1. The CDR3 contains 14 residues. Germline V gene data show CDR1 as SGHRS and CDR2 as YFSETQ. J was trimmed by 8 bases and V by 6 bases; bases with no gene match: 6. CDR3 sequence (DNA): TGCGCCAGCAAGGAGGGACAGGGCGATTCACCCCTCCACTTT. Translated, it gives CASKEGQGDSPLHF.

Worth noting for this clone: The sample contains more than one DNA sequence encoding this CDR3. The chain recombines TRBV5-1 with TRBJ2-7; weak D call: TRBD2 (6 bases). The CDR3 has 14 residues. V was pared by 4 bases and J by 0 bases, with 11 bases between. The V gene's germline CDR1 is SGHRS and CDR2 YFSETQ. The CDR3 bases are TGCGCCAGCAGCCCGGGGACTGCCTCCTACGAGCAGTACTTC. As protein: CASSPGTASYEQYF.

The J gene is TRBJ2-7, the V gene TRBV18; possibly TRBD1 for D (6 bases). CDR3 length: 13 amino acids. CDR1 and CDR2 (germline): KGHSH, LQKENI. Trimming took 3 bases from V and 3 from J, leaving 9 bases between them. The CDR3 DNA is TGTGCCAGCTCACCGGGGGACAACTACGAGCAGTACTTC. Translated: CASSPGDNYEQYF.

The chain carries TRBV7-5 and TRBJ1-1; the listed D gene, TRBD1, was not tested against the DNA. TRBV7-5 is a known pseudogene. The CDR3 consists of 15 residues. The CDR3 protein is CASSLEGQGETEAFF. The DNA for the CDR3 is TGTGCCAGCAGCTTAGAGGGCCAGGGGGAGACTGAAGCTTTCTTT.

Details on this clone: The same CDR3 arises from other DNA sequences in this sample as well. The rearrangement joins TRBV5-1 to TRBJ1-1; D may be TRBD1 (6 bases). Germline CDR1 reads SGHRS; CDR2 reads YFSETQ. The CDR3 is made up of 14 amino acids. Trimming pared 4 bases from V and 0 bases from J, leaving 10 bases between. The CDR3: CASSPGHLNTEAFF. In DNA, the CDR3 is TGCGCCAGCAGCCCGGGACATTTGAACACTGAAGCTTTCTTT.

This rearrangement joins TRBV5-1 to TRBJ2-7; D ambiguous. Germline loops: CDR1 SGHRS, CDR2 YFSETQ. Trimming left V 0 bases short and J 3 bases short, with 10 bases between. This CDR3 comprises 14 residues. The CDR3 protein is CASSLAPSRYEQYF. CDR3 DNA: TGCGCCAGCAGCTTGGCCCCATCCCGCTACGAGCAGTACTTC. Variable domain in full (rest from reference TRBV5-1 and TRBJ2-7): KAGVTQTPRYLIKTRGQQVTLSCSPISGHRSVSWYQQTPGQGLQFLFEYFSETQRNKGNFPGRFSGRQFSNSRSEMNVSTLELGDSALYLCASSLAPSRYEQYFGPGTRLTVT.

The V and J genes are TRBV28 and TRBJ1-2; 7 nucleotides agree with TRBD1. CDR3 length: 16 amino acids. CDR1 is MDHEN, CDR2 SYDVKM, per germline. The V segment lost 2 bases and the J segment 0 bases; nucleotides outside the gene matches: 6. For the CDR3, the DNA is TGTGCCAGCAGTTTACTCTGGGACAGAGCTAACTATGGCTACACCTTC. Translated, it gives CASSLLWDRANYGYTF.

This clone was recorded once. The CDR3 loop is CASSPRISGQETQYF. CDR3 nucleotide sequence: TGTGCCAGCTCACCACGGATCAGCGGGCAAGAGACCCAGTACTTC. This chain connects TRBV18 to TRBJ2-5, with D possibly TRBD2 on 6 matching bases. Trimming removed 1 base from V and 2 bases from J, with 11 bases in between. This CDR3 is 15 amino acids long. Looked up from germline, CDR1 is KGHSH and CDR2 is LQKENI.

This rearrangement joins TRBV7-7 to TRBJ2-5; perhaps D is TRBD1 or TRBD2 (5 bases each). Germline assignment: CDR1 SSHAT and CDR2 FNYEAQ (reference sequence). The germline V and J ends were trimmed by 1 base and 1 base, with 13 bases remaining between them. CDR3 length: 16 amino acids. The CDR3 nucleotides read TGTGCCAGCAGCTTAGGGGTGAGGGGTCCCCAAGAGACCCAGTACTTC. Protein product: CASSLGVRGPQETQYF.

This clone was observed a single time. V usage is TRBV6-7 and J usage is TRBJ2-5; no reliable D call. TRBV6-7 is reported as an ORF; its role is uncertain. V lost 6 bases and J 5 bases, leaving 7 bases between the germline ends. This CDR3 is built from 11 residues. For the CDR3, the DNA is TGTGCCAGCAGACTCGGGGAGACCCAGTACTTC. The encoded protein is CASRLGETQYF.

The chain joins TRBV6-8 to TRBJ1-2; TRBD1 matches at 8 bases. V was pared by 2 bases and J by 3 bases, with 8 bases of the junction left unmatched. There are 16 residues in the CDR3. Germline CDR1 and CDR2: MNHGY and SAAAGT. The CDR3 is CASSYDRGKPHYGYTF. The CDR3 bases are TGTGCCAGCAGTTACGACAGGGGTAAACCTCACTATGGCTACACCTTC.

CDR3 region: CASSQDPGKGYGYTF. The DNA of the CDR3 is TGCGCCAGCAGCCAAGATCCAGGGAAAGGCTATGGCTACACCTTC. The chain joins TRBV23-1 to TRBJ1-2; D might be TRBD1 (5 bases). TRBV23-1 is identified as an open reading frame with a role that is uncertain. The ends were cut back, 6 bases at V and 4 bases at J, with 18 bases in the middle. The CDR3 length is 15 residues.

The chain joins TRBV7-8 to TRBJ2-2; TRBD1 might be the D (5 bases). V was trimmed by 5 bases and J by 0 bases, leaving 10 bases between them. CDR1 and CDR2 from the germline V gene are SGHVS and FQNEAQ. The CDR3 is made up of 15 amino acids. The CDR3 is CASSPQGPNTGELFF. For the CDR3, the DNA is TGTGCCAGCAGCCCCCAGGGCCCGAACACCGGGGAGCTGTTTTTT.

J is TRBJ2-5 and V is TRBV11-3, with D perhaps TRBD1 (6 bases). This CDR3 contains 17 residues. Looked up from germline, CDR1 is SGHNT and CDR2 is YENEEA. Trimming pared 5 bases from V and 1 base from J, leaving 20 bases between. CDR3 protein: CASSRSFLTGFQETQYF. The CDR3 DNA sequence: TGTGCCAGCAGCCGATCTTTCCTGACAGGATTCCAAGAGACCCAGTACTTC.

This sequence joins TRBV7-6 and TRBJ1-4, with D maybe TRBD1 (6 bases). V was clipped by 5 bases and J by 3 bases, with 13 bases between them. This CDR3 region has 15 residues. Germline loops: CDR1 SGHVS, CDR2 FNYEAQ. The CDR3: CASSQPGQPNEKLFF. The CDR3 coding sequence is TGTGCCAGCAGCCAACCGGGACAACCTAATGAAAAACTGTTTTTT.

V gene TRBV6-8 combines with J gene TRBJ2-1; 10 nucleotides align to TRBD2. Looked up from germline, CDR1 is MNHGY and CDR2 is SAAAGT. This CDR3 contains 16 residues. Trimming cost V 4 bases and J 5 bases; bases outside gene matches: 8. The CDR3 spells CASSLFASGRHNEQFF. In DNA form, the CDR3 reads TGTGCCAGCAGTTTATTCGCTAGCGGGAGACACAATGAGCAGTTCTTC.

J is TRBJ2-7 and V is TRBV19, with TRBD1 matching over 7 bases. The V gene's germline CDR1 is LNHDA and CDR2 SQIVND (reference sequence). The CDR3 covers 15 residues. V shed 3 bases and J 4 bases; nucleotides not matched to a gene: 9. The CDR3 loop is CASSMPGTAPYEQYF. The CDR3 coding sequence is TGTGCCAGTAGTATGCCCGGGACAGCCCCTTACGAGCAGTACTTC.

This clone was detected a few times. The chain employs TRBV18 and TRBJ2-7; the match to TRBD2 covers 11 bases. V trimming: 0 bases; J trimming: 3 bases; junction bases outside the gene matches: 10. The length of the CDR3 is 18 residues. CDR1 is KGHSH, CDR2 LQKENI, per germline. CDR3 amino acids: CASSPPVLAGGQRYEQYF. As DNA, the CDR3 is TGTGCCAGCTCACCACCGGTGCTAGCGGGGGGACAACGCTACGAGCAGTACTTC.

The chain employs TRBV11-3 and TRBJ2-7, with TRBD2 identical over 11 bases. The ends lost 4 bases at V and 3 bases at J; junction bases unmatched: 5. Germline lookup yields CDR1 SGHNT and CDR2 YENEEA. The CDR3 extends over 15 amino acids. CDR3 sequence reads: CASSWGTSGNYEQYF. The CDR3 DNA reads TGTGCCAGCAGCTGGGGGACTAGCGGAAACTACGAGCAGTACTTC.

Comment on this clone: This sample includes further DNA sequences coding for the same CDR3. J is TRBJ2-2 and V is TRBV19; weak D call: TRBD2 (7 bases). V was cut by 4 bases and J by 1 base, with 10 bases left in between. The germline V gene encodes CDR1 LNHDA and CDR2 SQIVND (reference sequence). The CDR3 contains 15 residues. CDR3 region: CASSRGGLNTGELFF. CDR3 in DNA: TGTGCCAGTAGTAGGGGGGGCTTGAACACCGGGGAGCTGTTTTTT.

The rearrangement links TRBV11-3 to TRBJ1-5; maybe TRBD1 (5 bases). V lost 5 bases to trimming and J lost 1 base, with 15 bases between them. The germline V gene encodes CDR1 SGHNT and CDR2 YENEEA. The CDR3 sequence is 16 residues long. The chain's CDR3 is CASSLRSGGSNQPQHF. CDR3 bases: TGTGCCAGCAGCCTTCGCAGCGGGGGGAGCAATCAGCCCCAGCATTTT.

V usage is TRBV6-8 and J usage is TRBJ1-2; TRBD1 agrees at 8 bases. The length of the CDR3 is 14 residues. V shed 6 bases, J shed 10 bases, and the junction held 13 bases outside the gene matches. The germline V gene has CDR1 MNHGY and CDR2 SAAAGT. The CDR3 here is CASRPAPGQGNYTF. CDR3 sequence (DNA): TGTGCCAGCAGGCCCGCACCCGGACAGGGTAACTACACCTTC.

This clone has more than one count but fewer than ten. J is TRBJ1-5 and V is TRBV15; the match to TRBD1 covers 8 bases. With V trimmed by 1 base and J by 2 bases, 4 bases remained unmatched. This CDR3 is built from 16 residues. Germline loops: CDR1 LNHNV, CDR2 YYDKDF (reference sequence). As DNA, the CDR3 is TGTGCCACCAGCAGAGGCGGACAGGGAGGCAATCAGCCCCAGCATTTT. Residues: CATSRGGQGGNQPQHF.

Comment on this clone: A read error may account for a junction end that differs from germline. V and J are TRBV29-1 and TRBJ1-6; 8 bases fit TRBD1. This CDR3 region has 19 residues. CDR1 is SQVTM and CDR2 is ANQGSEA in the germline V gene. CDR3 nucleotide sequence: TGCAGCGTTGTAGGAAGGGACAGGCGGCCTAGCTCCTATAATTTACCCCTCCACTTT. This sequence encodes CSVVGRDRRPSSYNLPLHF.

The chain joins TRBV22-1 to TRBJ1-1. TRBV22-1 is a recognized pseudogene. The CDR3 is 13 residues long. CDR3 loop: CASKTRADGEAFF. DNA for the CDR3: TGTGCCAGCAAGACGCGGGCTGACGGAGAAGCTTTCTTT.

For the CDR3, the DNA is TGCGCCAGCAGCTTCCTGACAGGGGACACTGAAGCTTTCTTT. Translation: CASSFLTGDTEAFF. This chain uses TRBV5-1 with TRBJ1-1; TRBD1 aligns across 8 bases. CDR1 is SGHRS, CDR2 YFSETQ, per germline. The CDR3 has 14 residues. After removal of 2 bases from V and 3 bases from J, the junction contained 3 bases not matched to a gene.

This sequence joins TRBV28 and TRBJ1-6, with 8 bases identical to TRBD1. Trimming removed 5 bases from V and 11 bases from J; junction bases left unmatched: 8. Germline lookup yields CDR1 MDHEN and CDR2 SYDVKM. This CDR3 spans 14 amino acids. The CDR3 protein is CASSRRTGRPPLHF. DNA of the CDR3: TGTGCCAGCAGTCGAAGGACAGGGCGGCCACCCCTCCACTTT.